A single sample gave rise to the 3 T cell receptor beta chains below, sequenced in a study of T cell responses to AZD1222 COVID-19 vaccine. The protocol was immunoSEQ multiplex PCR, while the TCRdb copy is restricted to in-frame clones and leaves out a portion. The table shows roughly 130,000 clones, with 85% to 95% occurring only once. Sequenced material: peripheral blood, taken on day 0 of AZD1222 vaccination. Receptor source: an adult in good health.

The count of this clone is one. The chain joins TRBV28 to TRBJ1-5; tentative D call: TRBD1 (5 bases). Germline loops: CDR1 MDHEN, CDR2 SYDVKM. The CDR3 length is 16 residues. Trimming stripped 2 bases from V and 6 bases from J, with 17 bases between. The CDR3 region is CASSLTGPGFGQPQHF. The CDR3 DNA sequence: TGTGCCAGCAGTTTAACGGGACCGGGGTTCGGTCAGCCCCAGCATTTT.

The genes are TRBV6-5 and TRBJ1-1; possible D gene TRBD1, 6 bases. The CDR3 runs 13 residues. Between the trimmed V and J ends, which lost 0 bases and 11 bases, there was a span of 13 bases. CDR1 is MNHEY and CDR2 is SVGAGI in the germline V gene. CDR3 nucleotide sequence: TGTGCCAGCAGTTACTCGAGTGGGGGGGCGGCTTTCTTT. Translating it yields CASSYSSGGAAFF.

This chain joins TRBV6-2 or TRBV6-3 and TRBJ1-5; maybe TRBD1 (6 bases). The V and J ends lost 5 bases and 7 bases respectively, with 21 bases between them. CDR1 MNHEY and CDR2 SVGEGT come from the germline V gene. This CDR3 is built from 16 residues. In DNA form, the CDR3 reads TGTGCCAGCAGTGGACTAAGTCAGGGGAAGAGGCAGCCCCAGCATTTT. This translates into CASSGLSQGKRQPQHF.